Each of the 17 T cell receptor beta chains below was sequenced from the same sample in a study of CD8+CD57+ T cells in acquired aplastic anemia (dated by TCRdb to 2017 to 2018). Sequenced on an Illumina HiSeq 2000. TCR beta VDJ combination and CDR3 sequence profiling used genomic DNA as the template. TCRdb applied fastp at Q25 and MiXCR to the public reads, then kept only in-frame beta chains. Rows matching on CDR3 protein sequence are summarized as one entry with the most common DNA and genes. A total of 200,000 to 300,000 distinct CDR3 sequences appear in this sample, roughly 82% of them only once. The top ten hold 42% of the sample. Flow cytometry had shown CD8+CD57+ cell expansion in the patients selected for sequencing. The sequenced sample was sorted CD4+, CD8+, or CD8+CD57+ T cells (not recorded which) from PBMCs. The receptors were gathered from a human donor with aplastic anemia.

The chain joins TRBV6-1 to TRBJ2-7; D uncertain. The germline V gene encodes CDR1 MNHNS and CDR2 SASEGT. The CDR3 has 11 amino acids. Trimming left V 7 bases short and J 1 base short, with 5 bases between. The CDR3 DNA is TGTGCCAGCAAGCAGTCCTACGAGCAGTACGTC. This translates into CASKQSYEQYV.

In this sample, this clonotype turned up once. This chain connects TRBV11-2 to TRBJ2-3; maybe TRBD1 (5 bases). Trimming cost V 8 bases and J 5 bases, with 14 bases left between them. The CDR3 totals 13 residues. Germline-derived CDR1 and CDR2 are SGHAT and FQNNGV. The CDR3 sequence: CASGEQAKDTQYF. DNA for the CDR3: TGTGCCAGCGGGGAACAGGCCAAAGATACGCAGTATTTT.

Of note for this clonotype: An end of the junction does not agree with germline; a read error may underlie this. The chain carries TRBV11-1 and TRBJ2-1, with TRBD1 as a possible D gene (6 bases). This CDR3 region has 16 residues. Germline loops: CDR1 SGHAT, CDR2 FQDESV (reference sequence). Written as DNA, the CDR3 is TGTGCCGGCAGCGCCGACAGGATCAGCTCCTACAATGAGCAGTTCTTC. Protein: CAGSADRISSYNEQFF.

The chain recombines TRBV15 with TRBJ2-6, with D hard to call. Germline assignment: CDR1 LNHNV and CDR2 YYDKDF (reference sequence). The V end lost 1 base, the J end lost 6 bases, and 13 bases lay between the germline ends. The CDR3 loop spans 16 amino acids. CDR3 in amino acids: CATSRASDQEANVLTF. The CDR3 DNA reads as TGTGCCACCAGCAGAGCGAGTGACCAAGAGGCCAACGTCCTGACTTTC.

This clonotype has only one observation. The chain couples TRBV7-3 to TRBJ1-2; D not certain. Germline V gives CDR1 SGHTA, CDR2 FQGTGA. V lost 0 bases to trimming and J lost 6 bases, with 14 bases between them. CDR3 size: 15 residues. CDR3 in DNA: TGTGCCAGCAGCTTAACAGCGGGCGCCGACCATGGCTACACCTTC. This encodes CASSLTAGADHGYTF.

A word on this clonotype: Relative to the germline gene, one junction end is altered; a read error may explain this. The CDR3 region is CASSLEVTGNTEPFF. CDR3 bases: TGTGCCAGCAGCTTAGAGGTGACAGGGAACACTGAACCTTTCTTC. The chain links TRBV7-3 to TRBJ1-1, with 7 bases that match TRBD1. In germline, CDR1 is SGHTA, CDR2 FQGTGA. The CDR3 contains 15 residues.

This clonotype was picked up one time. The junction departs from the called germline gene at one end, perhaps through a read error. The chain links TRBV7-9 to TRBJ2-5; 7 nucleotides match TRBD1. There are 12 residues in the CDR3. Looked up from germline, CDR1 is SEHNR and CDR2 is FQNEAQ (reference sequence). CDR3 sequence (DNA): TGTGCCGGCAAGGGGGCTAGGGAGACCCAGTGCTTC. Its translation is CAGKGARETQCF. The complete variable domain, with remaining parts taken from reference TRBV7-9 and TRBJ2-5, reads DTGVSQNPRHKITKRGQNVTFRCDPISEHNRLYWYRQTLGQGPEFLTYFQNEAQLEKSRLLSDRFSAERPKGSFSTLEIQRTEQGDSAMYLCAGKGARETQCFGPGTRLLVL.

The count of this clonotype is one. One junction end does not reproduce the germline sequence, and a read error may be involved. The chain recombines TRBV12-3 or TRBV12-4 with TRBJ1-4; D may be TRBD1 (5 bases). The length of the CDR3 is 14 residues. This CDR3 is CASSWGGWVEKPFF. The CDR3 nucleotides read TGTGCCAGCTCTTGGGGGGGGTGGGTTGAAAAACCGTTTTTT.

The chain is built from TRBV7-8 and TRBJ2-2; possible D gene TRBD2, 6 bases. CDR1 is SGHVS, CDR2 FQNEAQ, per germline. Trimming left V 0 bases short and J 12 bases short, with 14 bases between. The CDR3 has 14 amino acids. The CDR3 sequence: CASSLAGGPDKLFF. The CDR3 coding sequence is TGTGCCAGCAGCTTAGCAGGAGGGCCCGATAAGCTGTTTTTT.

This clonotype was recorded once. V usage is TRBV7-9 and J usage is TRBJ2-3, with D perhaps given as TRBD1 or TRBD2 (5 bases each). The V end was cut by 9 bases, the J end by 6 bases, with 19 bases between. The CDR3 length is 14 residues. The germline V gene encodes CDR1 SEHNR and CDR2 FQNEAQ (reference sequence). For the CDR3, the DNA is TGTGCCAGACAGGTAGCGAGGGAGACCGATACGCAGTATTTT. It encodes CARQVARETDTQYF.

The rearrangement uses TRBV7-9 and TRBJ2-3, with no clear D. The V gene lost 0 bases and the J gene lost 13 bases, with 17 bases spanning the gap. From germline, CDR1 is SEHNR and CDR2 FQNEAQ (reference sequence). The CDR3 is made up of 14 amino acids. In nucleotides, the CDR3 is TGTGCCAGCAGCTTAGCAAGAGGCGCCGGTACCGAGTATTTT. Translating it yields CASSLARGAGTEYF.

The chain has TRBV7-7 and TRBJ2-3; TRBD2 is a possible D gene (5 bases). The CDR3 contains 14 residues. The V end was cut by 0 bases, the J end by 9 bases, with 13 bases between. From germline, CDR1 is SSHAT and CDR2 FNYEAQ (reference sequence). The CDR3 region is CASSLAGADQTQYF. CDR3 bases: TGTGCCAGCAGCTTAGCGGGAGCCGACCAAACGCAGTATTTT. Using reference TRBV7-7 and TRBJ2-3 for the parts outside the CDR3, the full variable domain is GAGVSQSPRYKVTKRGQDVTLRCDPISSHATLYWYQQALGQGPEFLTYFNYEAQPDKSGLPSDRFSAERPEGSISTLTIQRTEQRDSAMYRCASSLAGADQTQYFGPGTRLTVL.

V gene TRBV6-2 or TRBV6-3 combines with J gene TRBJ2-1; maybe TRBD1 (7 bases). The CDR3 is made up of 16 amino acids. CDR1 is MNHEY, CDR2 SVGEGT, per germline. V was trimmed by 8 bases and J by 7 bases, leaving 24 bases between them. The CDR3: CASGQGGGDGQNEQFF. The CDR3 DNA is TGTGCCAGCGGCCAGGGGGGCGGAGACGGTCAGAATGAGCAGTTCTTC.

This clonotype was seen just once. The chain employs TRBV15 and TRBJ2-1; D is unclear. The J call could be wrong; TRBJ2-7 is a better fit for the DNA end. The CDR3 totals 14 residues. The germline V gene has CDR1 LNHNV and CDR2 YYDKDF (reference sequence). CDR3 nucleotide sequence: TGTGCCACCAGCACACACAGCGAGCAAAAGACGCAGTACTTC. This translates into CATSTHSEQKTQYF.

The rearrangement links TRBV10-1 to TRBJ1-5, with TRBD1 matching over 9 bases. The CDR3 covers 16 residues. V gave up 6 bases and J gave up 4 bases; unmatched junction bases: 10. CDR1 is WNHNN and CDR2 is SYGVQD in the germline V gene (reference sequence). This chain's CDR3 is CASRYRRQGGNQPQHF. The CDR3 region has the DNA TGCGCCAGCAGATACCGTCGACAGGGGGGAAATCAGCCCCAGCATTTT.

This chain links TRBV7-2 with TRBJ2-1; D might be TRBD1 or TRBD2, each matching 5 bases. Trimming removed 4 bases from V and 8 bases from J, with 21 bases in between. This CDR3 is 16 amino acids long. Germline CDR1 reads SGHTA; CDR2 reads FQGNSA. The CDR3 nucleotides read TGTGCCAGCAGCTGTCAAGTAGTAGAGGGGAGCGATGAGCAGTTCTTC. Protein: CASSCQVVEGSDEQFF. Based on the CDR3 plus reference TRBV7-2 and TRBJ2-1, the full variable domain is GAGVSQSPSNKVTEKGKDVELRCDPISGHTALYWYRQSLGQGLEFLIYFQGNSAPDKSGLPSDRFSAERTGGSVSTLTIQRTQQEDSAVYLCASSCQVVEGSDEQFFGPGTRLTVL.

This clonotype was detected many times. This sequence joins TRBV5-6 and TRBJ2-7; D perhaps matches TRBD2 (5 bases). Trimming took 0 bases from V and 2 from J, leaving 9 bases between them. CDR3 size: 14 residues. Germline values: CDR1 SGHDT, CDR2 YYEEEE. CDR3 coding DNA: TGTGCCAGCAGCTTGGAGAGGGTAGCCTACGAGCAGTACTTC. Translated: CASSLERVAYEQYF.